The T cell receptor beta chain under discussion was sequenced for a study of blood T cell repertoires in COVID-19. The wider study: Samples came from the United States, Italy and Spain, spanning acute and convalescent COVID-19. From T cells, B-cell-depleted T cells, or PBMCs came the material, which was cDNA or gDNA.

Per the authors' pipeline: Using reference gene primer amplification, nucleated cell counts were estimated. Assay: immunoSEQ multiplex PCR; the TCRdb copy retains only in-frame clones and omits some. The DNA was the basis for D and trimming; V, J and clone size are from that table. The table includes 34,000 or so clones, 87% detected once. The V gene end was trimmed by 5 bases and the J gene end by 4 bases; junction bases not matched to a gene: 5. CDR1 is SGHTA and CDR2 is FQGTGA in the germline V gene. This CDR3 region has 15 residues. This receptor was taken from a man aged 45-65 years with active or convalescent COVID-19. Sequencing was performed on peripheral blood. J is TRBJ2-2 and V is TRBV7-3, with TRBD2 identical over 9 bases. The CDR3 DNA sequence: TGTGCCAGCAGCCCTAGCGGGACTAGCACCGGGGAGCTGTTTTTT. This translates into CASSPSGTSTGELFF.